The present TCR beta chain was sequenced within a study of cytomegalovirus exposure and HLA in healthy donors. Germline-derived CDR1 and CDR2 are LNHNV and YYDKDF (reference sequence). V trimming: 4 bases; J trimming: 5 bases; junction bases outside the gene matches: 6. This CDR3 comprises 15 residues. A multiplex PCR was run with 60 Vbeta primers and 13 Jbeta primers. Here immunoSEQ multiplex PCR was the method, and the copy in TCRdb shows in-frame clones only, minus some. The profile shows about 100,000 clones, 81% of them singletons. The rearrangement uses TRBV15 and TRBJ2-1, with 9 bases fitting TRBD2. Sample: PBMCs. This sequence originates from a man younger than 40 in good health and CMV-seronegative. The CDR3, as DNA: TGTGCCACCAGCAAGGGCGCGGGAGGGAACAATGAGCAGTTCTTC. Translating it yields CATSKGAGGNNEQFF.